The present entry profiles one T cell receptor (beta chain) with its context. Its antigen is unknown. This PCR relied on a set of 60 Vbeta primers and 13 Jbeta primers. Original data processing: A follow-up analysis tallied 70 million to 80 million unique TCR beta chains, roughly 11 million shared. The protocol was immunoSEQ multiplex PCR, while the TCRdb copy is restricted to in-frame clones and leaves out a portion. V, J and clone size are taken as reported in that table, and D and trimming were inferred from the DNA itself. The data hold tens of thousands of clones, with about 66% observed a single time. The sample belongs to a study of cytomegalovirus exposure and HLA in healthy donors. Study findings and constraints: For most TCR beta V segments, an earlier analysis put the productive rate at about 90% or about 30% of the time. The authors later found most CMV-associated TCR beta chains appeared HLA-restricted.

This CDR3 comprises 13 residues. CDR1 is SQVTM and CDR2 is ANQGSEA in the germline V gene. Trimming left V 1 base short and J 7 bases short, with 14 bases between. The sample taken for sequencing was PBMCs. The receptor was derived from a man between 60 and 70 years old in good health and CMV-seropositive. The chain has TRBV29-1 and TRBJ2-7; tentative D call: TRBD1 (5 bases). This chain's CDR3 is CSVEVYRPGEQYF. The CDR3 region has the DNA TGCAGCGTTGAAGTTTACAGGCCCGGGGAGCAGTACTTC.